The rows below give T cell receptor beta chains drawn from one sample of a study of cytomegalovirus exposure and HLA in healthy donors. The assay was immunoSEQ multiplex PCR, and TCRdb's table has in-frame clones only and misses some. This sample has under 130,000 clones, with around 80% found just once. Source material: PBMCs. Source of these receptors: a woman between 18 and 29 years old in good health and CMV-seropositive. Both conserved end residues are part of each CDR3. Each record gives: clone size, D gene, V gene, J gene, CDR3 DNA, CDR3 protein. The D gene is left open where the match is weak. The size field is filled for only some rows; it gives once, few, many or a size class.

NA,NA,TRBV6-6,TRBJ1-2,TGTGCCAGCAGCCCACTTGTCCGGGGTGAAGGCTACACCTTC,CASSPLVRGEGYTF
NA,TRBD2,TRBV7-9,TRBJ2-2,TGTGCCAGCAGGGCGGGGACTACCCTATCAACGAACACCGGGGAGCTGTTTTTT,CASRAGTTLSTNTGELFF
NA,NA,TRBV6-1,TRBJ2-1,TGTGCCAGCAGTTCGGCTTTCCGACTCTACAATGAGCAGTTCTTC,CASSSAFRLYNEQFF
NA,TRBD2,TRBV13,TRBJ2-3,TGTGCCAGCAGCTTGGGGACTAGCGGGAGTGGGACAGATACGCAGTATTTT,CASSLGTSGSGTDTQYF
NA,TRBD2,TRBV2,TRBJ2-2,TGTGCCAGCAGTGGCGGGGGGGCGACCGGGGAGCTGTTTTTT,CASSGGGATGELFF
NA,NA,TRBV2,TRBJ1-1,TGTGCCAATCCCATAGACAGGAACACTGAAGCTTTCTTT,CANPIDRNTEAFF
NA,TRBD1,TRBV7-8,TRBJ1-2,TGTGCCAGCAGCTTAGTTCCAGGGGGCGACTGTGGCTACACCTTC,CASSLVPGGDCGYTF
NA,NA,TRBV13,TRBJ1-2,TGTGCCAGCAGCCTAAGCCTCGTCTATGGCTACACCTTC,CASSLSLVYGYTF
NA,TRBD1,TRBV6-5,TRBJ1-1,TGTGCCAGCAGTCCCCGGACAGGGGACAACACTGAAGCTTTCTTT,CASSPRTGDNTEAFF
NA,TRBD2,TRBV7-8,TRBJ2-1,TGTGCCAGCAGCCCAAGACTAGCGGGGGGCCATGAGCAGTTCTTC,CASSPRLAGGHEQFF
few,TRBD1,TRBV5-1,TRBJ1-1,TGCGCCAGCAGCTTGGGGACAGGGGACACTGAAGCTTTCTTT,CASSLGTGDTEAFF
NA,NA,TRBV4-1,TRBJ2-7,TGCGCCAGCAGCCAAGGTGCAGGGGCCCACTACGAGCAGTACTTC,CASSQGAGAHYEQYF
once,TRBD2,TRBV9,TRBJ2-5,TGTGCCAGCAGCGTAGATCCGGGGGGGATCCAAGAGACCCAGTACTTC,CASSVDPGGIQETQYF
NA,NA,TRBV15,TRBJ2-6,TGTGCCACCAGCCCCCGGTCTGGGGCCAACGTCCTGACTTTC,CATSPRSGANVLTF
NA,TRBD1,TRBV27,TRBJ1-1,TGTGCCAGCAGTTTATACAGGGGTAACACTGAAGCTTTCTTT,CASSLYRGNTEAFF
NA,TRBD2,TRBV27,TRBJ2-1,TGTGCCAGCAGTTCCGGACTAGCGGGAGGTCTTTTTGAGCAGTTCTTC,CASSSGLAGGLFEQFF
NA,TRBD2,TRBV7-6,TRBJ2-5,TGTGCCAGCAGCTTGGGAGGACTAGCGGGGAAAGAGACCCAGTACTTC,CASSLGGLAGKETQYF
few,TRBD1,TRBV5-4,TRBJ1-2,TGTGCCAGCAGCCCAAATCCCAAGGGGACAGGGAATGGCTACACCTTC,CASSPNPKGTGNGYTF
NA,NA,TRBV25-1,TRBJ1-6,TGTGCCAGCAGTGACTCGGGACTGCCTCTCTCCTATAATTCACCCCTCCACTTT,CASSDSGLPLSYNSPLHF
NA,TRBD2,TRBV9,TRBJ2-7,TGTGCCAGCAGCGCGGGGTGGACTAGCGGGTTTAACGAGCAGTACTTC,CASSAGWTSGFNEQYF
NA,TRBD2,TRBV9,TRBJ2-1,TGTGCCAGCAGCGTAGTAGCGGGAGGCTATATCTCCTACAATGAGCAGTTCTTC,CASSVVAGGYISYNEQFF
NA,TRBD1,TRBV18,TRBJ1-1,TGTGCCAGCTCACGAACGGACAGGGGGCGGAGTAGCACTGAAGCTTTCTTT,CASSRTDRGRSSTEAFF
NA,NA,TRBV5-1,TRBJ2-7,TGCGCCAGCAGCTTAACGGACAGCTACGAGCAGTACTTC,CASSLTDSYEQYF
NA,NA,TRBV7-6,TRBJ2-3,TGTGCCAGCAGCTTAGGAGGGAGTATGGGCACAGATACGCAGTATTTT,CASSLGGSMGTDTQYF
NA,TRBD1,TRBV5-1,TRBJ2-5,TGCGCCAGCAGCTCCGGGACAGACCAAGAGACCCAGTACTTC,CASSSGTDQETQYF
NA,NA,TRBV10-3,TRBJ2-3,TGTGCCACCGCCACCTTGGGCGGGGGCACAGATACGCAGTATTTT,CATATLGGGTDTQYF
NA,TRBD2,TRBV2,TRBJ2-1,TGTGCCAGCAAGGGACGGACGGGGGGGTACAATGAGCAGTTCTTC,CASKGRTGGYNEQFF
few,TRBD1,TRBV5-4,TRBJ1-2,TGTGCCAGCAGCCTTGTGATGACAGGGGAGGAATATGGCTACACCTTC,CASSLVMTGEEYGYTF
NA,NA,TRBV7-5,TRBJ1-2,TGTGCCAGAAGTGGCGAGGGCGGCCAGTTCCAGTATGGCTACACCTTC,CARSGEGGQFQYGYTF
NA,NA,TRBV28,TRBJ1-2,TGTGCCAGCAGTTTCGGTGTTAGTGACACCTTC,CASSFGVSDTF
NA,TRBD1,TRBV28,TRBJ1-4,TGTGCCAGCAGTTTATTTGGCAGGGGGATCACTAATGAAAAACTGTTTTTT,CASSLFGRGITNEKLFF
NA,TRBD1,TRBV19,TRBJ2-6,TGTGCCAGTAGTCCCCTGACAGGGGGGGCCAACGTCCTGACTTTC,CASSPLTGGANVLTF
NA,TRBD1,TRBV30,TRBJ2-7,TGTGCCTGGAATACCCGCGGGACAGGCTGTTGCGAGCAGTACTTC,CAWNTRGTGCCEQYF
once,TRBD1,TRBV9,TRBJ1-2,TGTGCCAGCAGCGTCGACAGGGACAATGGCTACACCTTC,CASSVDRDNGYTF
once,TRBD1,TRBV28,TRBJ1-4,TGTGCCAGCAGTTTAGTCCGGGACAGGGGGCTATATGAAAAACTGTTTTTT,CASSLVRDRGLYEKLFF
NA,TRBD2,TRBV5-4,TRBJ2-7,TGTGCCAGTAGCGGGCCACCGCACGAGCAGTACTTC,CASSGPPHEQYF
NA,NA,TRBV5-1,TRBJ1-1,TGCGCCAGCAGCCCTCGGGATGTCACTGAAGCTTTCTTT,CASSPRDVTEAFF
NA,TRBD2,TRBV28,TRBJ2-1,TGTGCCAGCAGTTCTCAGACTAGCGCAGGTTACAATGAGCAGTTCTTC,CASSSQTSAGYNEQFF
NA,NA,TRBV5-1,TRBJ1-1,TGCGCCAGCAGCCCCGGTTTTGGGGGGGGCACTGAAGCTTTCTTT,CASSPGFGGGTEAFF
NA,TRBD2,TRBV5-1,TRBJ2-2,TGCGCCAGCAGCTCGACTAGCGGGGGGCACGGGGAGCTGTTTTTT,CASSSTSGGHGELFF
NA,TRBD1,TRBV4-1,TRBJ2-4,TGCGCCAGCAGCCAAGCCCCTACAGGGGGCATTGAGGACTTC,CASSQAPTGGIEDF
NA,NA,TRBV6-5,TRBJ1-2,TGTGCCAGCAGTTACGATACAGGGCCCAATGGCTACACCTTC,CASSYDTGPNGYTF